These 19 T cell receptor beta chains were all obtained from the same sample, sequenced in a study of T cell changes during pregnancy in multiple sclerosis. The table came from immunoSEQ multiplex PCR; TCRdb's copy has only in-frame clones and leaves some out. Of over 45,000 clones in the sample, 85% to 95% were seen once. The material was peripheral blood, obtained in the third trimester of pregnancy. Receptor source: a female donor with multiple sclerosis, enrolled in a pregnancy study.

This clone was picked up one time. V usage is TRBV6-5 and J usage is TRBJ1-2; D uncertain. Between the trimmed V and J ends, which lost 7 bases and 8 bases, there was a span of 23 bases. This CDR3 has 15 amino acids. CDR1 and CDR2 from the germline V gene are MNHEY and SVGAGI. Written as DNA, the CDR3 is TGTGCCAGCAAAACTCCCAGGCGTGGGTGGTGGGGCTACACCTTC. It translates to CASKTPRRGWWGYTF.

This chain joins TRBV11-3 and TRBJ1-1; 8 bases line up with TRBD1. The J segment lost 5 bases and the V segment lost 4 bases, leaving 12 bases of the junction unmatched. The CDR3 is made up of 16 amino acids. The germline V gene encodes CDR1 SGHNT and CDR2 YENEEA. DNA for the CDR3: TGTGCCAGCAGCTCGAAATTCAGGGGGCGCGGGACTGAAGCTTTCTTT. It specifies CASSSKFRGRGTEAFF.

The chain has TRBV19 and TRBJ1-5; 7 bases align to TRBD1. CDR1 and CDR2 (germline): LNHDA, SQIVND (reference sequence). V lost 6 bases, J lost 3 bases, and 8 bases stayed unmatched. The CDR3 covers 15 residues. In DNA, the CDR3 is TGTGCCAGTAGGAGAATGACAGGGAACAATCAGCCCCAGCATTTT. This codes for CASRRMTGNNQPQHF.

The chain is built from TRBV6-4 and TRBJ2-1, with 8 positions matching TRBD2. Germline V gene lookup returns CDR1 MRHNA and CDR2 SNTAGT. This CDR3 region has 14 residues. Unmatched junction bases numbered 1, after V lost 0 bases and J lost 6 bases. The CDR3 DNA reads as TGTGCCAGCAGTGACTCCGGGGGGGCCAATGAGCAGTTCTTC. This codes for CASSDSGGANEQFF.

Only one count was recorded for this clone. The chain uses TRBV25-1 and TRBJ2-1; D is unresolved. The CDR3 is 16 amino acids. The germline V gene has CDR1 MGHDK and CDR2 SYGVNS. V dropped 4 bases and J dropped 2 bases, with 15 bases sitting between them. The CDR3 here is CASSGTQHPAYNEQFF. DNA for the CDR3: TGTGCCAGCAGTGGAACACAGCATCCCGCCTACAATGAGCAGTTCTTC. Looking up the rest from reference TRBV25-1 and TRBJ2-1 gives the full variable domain: EADIYQTPRYLVIGTGKKITLECSQTMGHDKMYWYQQDPGMELHLIHYSYGVNSTEKGDLSSESTVSRIRTEHFPLTLESARPSHTSQYLCASSGTQHPAYNEQFFGPGTRLTVL.

CDR3 in amino acids: CASSVDSGANVLTF. The CDR3 bases are TGTGCCAGCTCAGTAGACTCTGGGGCCAACGTCCTGACTTTC. V gene TRBV18 combines with J gene TRBJ2-6; no clear D. CDR1 is KGHSH, CDR2 LQKENI, per germline. Trimming left V 5 bases short and J 0 bases short, with 5 bases between. This CDR3 is built from 14 residues. Variable domain in full (rest from reference TRBV18 and TRBJ2-6): NAGVMQNPRHLVRRRGQEARLRCSPMKGHSHVYWYRQLPEEGLKFMVYLQKENIIDESGMPKERFSAEFPKEGPSILRIQQVVRGDSAAYFCASSVDSGANVLTFGAGSRLTVL.

V usage is TRBV27 and J usage is TRBJ2-1, with 12 bases matching TRBD2. The CDR3 is 16 amino acids. Germline CDR1 MNHEY, CDR2 SMNVEV (reference sequence). V shed 6 bases and J 8 bases; nucleotides not matched to a gene: 11. CDR3 in DNA: TGTGCCAGCAGCCCGCTCCCTAGCGGGAGGGGGCATGAGCAGTTCTTC. This encodes CASSPLPSGRGHEQFF.

V usage is TRBV12-5 and J usage is TRBJ2-2, with a possible D match to TRBD2 (6 bases). Deletions cut 0 bases from V and 0 bases from J, with 11 bases between. Germline CDR1 reads LGHNT; CDR2 reads FRNRAP. CDR3 size: 17 residues. The chain's CDR3 is CASGLVFPSANTGELFF. CDR3 DNA: TGTGCTAGTGGTTTGGTATTTCCTAGCGCGAACACCGGGGAGCTGTTTTTT.

The chain joins TRBV5-1 to TRBJ1-4; TRBD1 agrees at 8 bases. CDR3 length equals 17 residues. V shed 1 base and J 3 bases; nucleotides not matched to a gene: 8. Per the germline V gene, CDR1 is SGHRS and CDR2 is YFSETQ. CDR3 sequence: CASSLNVRGLANEKLFF. Written as DNA, the CDR3 is TGCGCCAGCAGCTTGAATGTCAGGGGGCTTGCTAATGAAAAACTGTTTTTT.

V gene TRBV29-1 combines with J gene TRBJ1-2; D is unclear. Per germline, CDR1 SQVTM and CDR2 ANQGSEA. V lost 7 bases and J lost 4, with 13 bases in between. The CDR3 has 12 residues. Written as DNA, the CDR3 is TGCAGCGCACCCTTCACGGGCTATGGCTACACCTTC. This encodes CSAPFTGYGYTF.

The gene calls are TRBV5-4 and TRBJ2-3, with a tentative D call TRBD1 (6 bases). Trimming removed 9 bases at V and 2 bases at J, with 16 bases between. Germline V lookup: CDR1 SGHNT, CDR2 YYREEE (reference sequence). The CDR3 sequence is 14 residues long. The CDR3 reads CATTLQGPTDTQYF. The CDR3 nucleotides are TGTGCCACCACTTTACAGGGTCCCACAGATACGCAGTATTTT.

This clone was counted only a few times. V and J are TRBV19 and TRBJ1-2, with unresolved D. The germline V gene has CDR1 LNHDA and CDR2 SQIVND (reference sequence). This CDR3 has 15 amino acids. V shed 2 bases and J shed 5 bases, with 15 bases lying between them. CDR3 amino acids: CASSIWRPPTYGYTF. DNA for the CDR3: TGTGCCAGTAGTATATGGAGGCCACCTACTTATGGCTACACCTTC.

J is TRBJ1-5 and V is TRBV28, with D tentatively TRBD1 (5 bases). The V and J ends lost 2 bases and 4 bases respectively, with 12 bases between them. The germline CDR1 and CDR2 sequences are MDHEN and SYDVKM. The CDR3 is made up of 15 amino acids. The DNA for the CDR3 is TGTGCCAGCAGTTTACAGGAAGCAGGGAATCAGCCCCAGCATTTT. It translates to CASSLQEAGNQPQHF.

The V call is TRBV4-3, the J call TRBJ2-1; TRBD2 matches at 12 bases. V dropped 0 bases and J dropped 7; count of bases not matched to a gene: 16. Germline CDR1 is LGHNA and CDR2 is YSLEER. The CDR3 loop spans 20 amino acids. The CDR3 nucleotides read TGCGCCAGCAGCCAAGAAGGTGCTAGCGGGAGGGTACGGGGCGGGAATGAGCAGTTCTTC. Translation: CASSQEGASGRVRGGNEQFF.

This sequence joins TRBV4-3 and TRBJ1-2; 7 bases map to TRBD1. The ends lost 0 bases at V and 8 bases at J; junction bases unmatched: 9. The germline V gene encodes CDR1 LGHNA and CDR2 YSLEER. CDR3 length: 15 residues. CDR3 in amino acids: CASSQDPGQMWGYTF. In DNA form, the CDR3 reads TGCGCCAGCAGCCAAGACCCGGGACAGATGTGGGGCTACACCTTC.

This clone was picked up one time. The V and J genes are TRBV7-2 and TRBJ1-4; D remains ambiguous. V lost 0 bases and J 0 bases, leaving 8 bases between the germline ends. Germline CDR1 reads SGHTA; CDR2 reads FQGNSA. The CDR3 loop spans 16 amino acids. DNA of the CDR3: TGTGCCAGCAGCTTAGCAACACCAGCAACTAATGAAAAACTGTTTTTT. This encodes CASSLATPATNEKLFF.

There are a few counts of this clone. The chain links TRBV28 to TRBJ2-3, with 7 bases that match TRBD2. CDR3 size: 15 residues. Germline assignment: CDR1 MDHEN and CDR2 SYDVKM. After removal of 5 bases from V and 1 base from J, the junction contained 6 bases not matched to a gene. As DNA, the CDR3 is TGTGCCAGCAGTCGGCGGGAGTCGGGCACAGATACGCAGTATTTT. Protein sequence: CASSRRESGTDTQYF.

The chain couples TRBV18 to TRBJ1-4; TRBD1 matches at 9 bases. Trimming cost V 3 bases and J 8 bases; bases outside gene matches: 10. This CDR3 spans 16 amino acids. Germline CDR1 reads KGHSH; CDR2 reads LQKENI. DNA for the CDR3: TGTGCCAGCTCACCTGGGACAGGGCGTTTAGGCGAAAAACTGTTTTTT. This encodes CASSPGTGRLGEKLFF.

The gene calls are TRBV7-3 and TRBJ2-1; 8 bases are shared with TRBD2. The length of the CDR3 is 17 residues. In germline, CDR1 is SGHTA, CDR2 FQGTGA. The V gene end was trimmed by 5 bases and the J gene end by 7 bases; junction bases not matched to a gene: 16. This CDR3 is CASSPRGGAGGGNEQFF. In DNA form, the CDR3 reads TGTGCCAGCAGCCCCCGGGGTGGGGCGGGAGGTGGGAATGAGCAGTTCTTC.